This T cell receptor beta chain was captured by sequencing in a study of OX40 agonist ivuxolimab in advanced cancers. With 4 bases removed from V and 6 bases from J, the gap between germline ends came to 18 bases. This CDR3 is built from 15 residues. CDR1 and CDR2 (germline): SGHRS, YFSETQ. Study results and caveats: Not determined was the antigen specificity of the expanded peripheral T cells.

Profiling relied on immunoSEQ multiplex PCR, and the TCRdb table lists in-frame clones only, not all of them. The sample gives some 66,000 clones, roughly four fifths of which show up once; 2.5% is in the top ten. In its sample, this clone was seen a few times. Its antigen is unidentified. Specimen: CD4+ or CD8+ T cells sorted from blood, collected in a trial of the OX40 agonist ivuxolimab. The J gene is TRBJ2-3, the V gene TRBV5-1, with D perhaps matching TRBD1 or TRBD2 (5 bases each). The receptor was derived from an adult with an advanced solid tumor such as melanoma, head and neck, liver or kidney cancer. CDR3 sequence: CASSAGTTSRDTQYF. The CDR3 nucleotides are TGCGCCAGCAGCGCAGGGACCACGAGCAGGGATACGCAGTATTTT.